Reported below is one T cell receptor beta chain. The antigen is unknown. Pooled in the analysis were second doses at about 4 or about 12 weeks. Germline-derived CDR1 and CDR2 are SNHLY and FYNNEI. J was trimmed by 3 bases and V by 5 bases; bases with no gene match: 5. CDR3 size: 15 residues. The method was immunoSEQ multiplex PCR; TCRdb's version includes in-frame clones alone and lacks a portion of them. The sample records about 67,000 clones, roughly four fifths being singletons. This specimen comes from a study of T cell responses to AZD1222 COVID-19 vaccine. The study's findings and limits: The study found vaccine-associated CD4 TCRs spanning spike, dominant at 160-218 and 743-854. Without day 14 samples, only post-peak T cell repertoires were studied. Donors in the cohort were predominantly white British and more often female, and clonal diversity was possibly underestimated.

This sequence originates from an adult who received the AZD1222 COVID-19 vaccine. Sample: peripheral blood, taken 28 days after the second AZD1222 dose. The chain joins TRBV2 to TRBJ1-5; TRBD1 agrees at 9 bases. The CDR3 spells CASSPGQGINQPQHF. The CDR3 bases are TGTGCCAGCAGTCCGGGACAGGGAATCAATCAGCCCCAGCATTTT.